Reported below is one T cell receptor beta chain. TCR beta chains were sequenced at survey level with immunoSEQ. Sequencing was performed with immunoSEQ multiplex PCR; in TCRdb, only in-frame clones are kept and a portion is missing. The sample shows about 68,000 clones, roughly 93% of them seen only once. Trimming removed 1 base from V and 0 bases from J; junction bases left unmatched: 3. CDR1 MDHEN and CDR2 SYDVKM come from the germline V gene. This CDR3 comprises 17 residues. The TCR was taken from a man aged 35-49 years with rheumatoid arthritis. This sequence joins TRBV28 and TRBJ1-5; 10 bases map to TRBD1. The sequenced sample consisted of PBMCs. This CDR3 reads CASSLLGTGDSNQPQHF. Here the CDR3 DNA reads TGTGCCAGCAGTTTATTAGGGACAGGGGATAGCAATCAGCCCCAGCATTTT.